One and the same sample provided the 5 T cell receptor beta chains below, sequenced in a study of cytomegalovirus exposure and HLA in healthy donors. The PCR was carried out with 60 Vbeta primers and 13 Jbeta primers. The protocol was immunoSEQ multiplex PCR, while the TCRdb copy is restricted to in-frame clones and leaves out a portion. The sample holds 150,000 to 200,000 clones, roughly three quarters seen once. The sample consisted of PBMCs. Source of these receptors: a male donor in good health and CMV-seronegative.

The rearrangement links TRBV18 to TRBJ2-2; D is perhaps TRBD1 (5 bases). Per germline, CDR1 KGHSH and CDR2 LQKENI. This CDR3 has 13 residues. V was pared by 6 bases and J by 7 bases, with 12 bases between. CDR3: CASSRQGNGELFF. DNA for the CDR3: TGTGCCAGCTCGCGCCAGGGTAACGGGGAGCTGTTTTTT.

This clone was seen a few times. V and J are TRBV29-1 and TRBJ1-1; D ambiguous. The ends were cut back, 4 bases at V and 1 base at J, with 7 bases in the middle. There are 12 residues in the CDR3. CDR1 is SQVTM and CDR2 is ANQGSEA in the germline V gene. The DNA for the CDR3 is TGCAGCGTTGTGCGGGGGAACACTGAAGCTTTCTTT. This codes for CSVVRGNTEAFF. The whole variable domain, filled in from reference TRBV29-1 and TRBJ1-1, reads SAVISQKPSRDICQRGTSLTIQCQVDSQVTMMFWYRQQPGQSLTLIATANQGSEATYESGFVIDKFPISRPNLTFSTLTVSNMSPEDSSIYLCSVVRGNTEAFFGQGTRLTVV.

J is TRBJ1-3 and V is TRBV30, with 10 nucleotides matching TRBD1. The length of the CDR3 is 17 residues. Germline lookup yields CDR1 GTSNPN and CDR2 SVGIG (reference sequence). V lost 3 bases to trimming and J lost 5 bases; unmatched junction nucleotides: 13. Here the CDR3 reads CAWSRSGQGIRRNTIYF. In nucleotides, the CDR3 is TGTGCCTGGAGCAGATCGGGACAGGGGATTCGCAGAAACACCATATATTTT.

The V and J genes are TRBV9 and TRBJ2-2; 7 bases are shared with TRBD2. The J segment lost 4 bases and the V segment lost 0 bases, leaving 6 bases of the junction unmatched. CDR3 length: 16 residues. From germline, CDR1 is SGDLS and CDR2 YYNGEE. CDR3 sequence: CASSVAASGVTGELFF. Here the CDR3 DNA reads TGTGCCAGCAGCGTAGCTGCGAGCGGGGTCACCGGGGAGCTGTTTTTT.

In this sample, this clone turned up a few times. The gene calls are TRBV27 and TRBJ2-2; D might be TRBD1 (6 bases). The CDR3 length is 15 residues. Germline V gives CDR1 MNHEY, CDR2 SMNVEV (reference sequence). Trimming cost V 5 bases and J 3 bases, with 13 bases left between them. CDR3: CASSPRDTYTGELFF. In nucleotides, the CDR3 is TGTGCCAGCAGTCCTCGGGACACCTACACCGGGGAGCTGTTTTTT.